Following are 15 T cell receptor beta chains from one sample sequenced in a study of blood T cell repertoires in COVID-19. Only in-frame clones appear in the TCRdb table, and some are missing; sequencing was by immunoSEQ multiplex PCR. The sample lists 95,000 to 150,000 clones, about 81% occurring once. The sequencing input was peripheral blood. These receptors were collected from a woman in her forties or fifties with acute or convalescent COVID-19.

V is TRBV6-4 and J is TRBJ2-1; TRBD2 matches at 13 bases. V was pared by 4 bases and J by 6 bases, with 3 bases of the junction left unmatched. The germline CDR1 and CDR2 sequences are MRHNA and SNTAGT. The CDR3 is 15 residues long. CDR3 nucleotides: TGTGCCAGCAGTGGCGGACTAGCGGGAGCCAATGAGCAGTTCTTC. As protein: CASSGGLAGANEQFF.

The CDR3 protein is CASTPGTREQYF. In nucleotides, the CDR3 is TGTGCCAGCACCCCCGGGACTCGCGAGCAGTACTTC. The genes are TRBV28 and TRBJ2-7, with D perhaps TRBD2 (6 bases). V was trimmed by 7 bases and J by 6 bases, leaving 13 bases between them. This CDR3 comprises 12 residues. The germline gives CDR1 MDHEN, CDR2 SYDVKM.

This clone was recorded a few times. This chain connects TRBV10-1 to TRBJ1-1; 7 bases align to TRBD1. Trimming removed 8 bases from V and 0 bases from J; junction bases left unmatched: 9. Germline lookup yields CDR1 WNHNN and CDR2 SYGVQD (reference sequence). CDR3 size: 15 residues. The CDR3 loop is CASRRDSSMNTEAFF. The CDR3 DNA is TGCGCCAGCCGACGGGACAGTTCAATGAACACTGAAGCTTTCTTT.

V usage is TRBV10-1 and J usage is TRBJ2-5; TRBD2 agrees at 7 bases. V lost 4 bases and J lost 1; bases outside the gene matches: 3. Per germline, CDR1 WNHNN and CDR2 SYGVQD (reference sequence). This CDR3 comprises 14 residues. The CDR3 is CASSASGGQETQYF. In DNA form, the CDR3 reads TGCGCCAGCAGTGCCTCGGGGGGCCAAGAGACCCAGTACTTC.

This chain links TRBV5-1 with TRBJ2-2, with 8 nucleotides matching TRBD1. The CDR3 has 16 amino acids. Germline CDR1 reads SGHRS; CDR2 reads YFSETQ. Trimming cost V 4 bases and J 1 base; bases outside gene matches: 6. CDR3 sequence: CASSTMTGVNTGELFF. Written as DNA, the CDR3 is TGCGCCAGCAGCACTATGACAGGGGTGAACACCGGGGAGCTGTTTTTT.

The CDR3: CASSYPTGGTEAFF. The DNA for the CDR3 is TGTGCCAGCAGTTACCCGACAGGGGGCACTGAAGCTTTCTTT. The rearrangement uses TRBV6-6 and TRBJ1-1; 9 bases fit TRBD1. Germline V gene lookup returns CDR1 MNHNY and CDR2 SVGAGI (reference sequence). The CDR3 sequence is 14 residues long. V shed 2 bases and J 4 bases; nucleotides not matched to a gene: 2.

In its sample, this clone was seen a few times. V and J are TRBV3-1 (or the pseudogene TRBV3-2) and TRBJ1-4, with no clear D. This CDR3 contains 14 residues. Between the trimmed V and J ends, which lost 4 bases and 5 bases, there was a span of 11 bases. CDR1 and CDR2 (germline): LGHDT, YNNKEL (reference sequence). CDR3 nucleotides: TGTGCCAGCAGCCCCCGGGAGAGAAATGAAAAACTGTTTTTT. Protein sequence: CASSPRERNEKLFF.

The genes are TRBV7-2 and TRBJ2-2; the D gene is possibly TRBD1 (6 bases). CDR1 and CDR2 (germline): SGHTA, FQGNSA. The CDR3 is 16 amino acids. The V end was cut by 0 bases, the J end by 1 base, with 9 bases between. CDR3 in DNA: TGTGCCAGCAGCTTAGCGGGGGCAGGGAACACCGGGGAGCTGTTTTTT. Translating it yields CASSLAGAGNTGELFF.

The rearrangement joins TRBV19 to TRBJ1-1, with D possibly matching TRBD1 (5 bases). The CDR3 has 14 residues. Germline assignment: CDR1 LNHDA and CDR2 SQIVND (reference sequence). V lost 5 bases to trimming and J lost 2 bases, with 12 bases between them. The CDR3 protein is CASSVGQRNTEAFF. The CDR3 nucleotides read TGTGCCAGTAGTGTTGGACAACGTAACACTGAAGCTTTCTTT. The full variable domain, with the rest looked up from reference TRBV19 and TRBJ1-1, is DGGITQSPKYLFRKEGQNVTLSCEQNLNHDAMYWYRQDPGQGLRLIYYSQIVNDFQKGDIAEGYSVSREKKESFPLTVTSAQKNPTAFYLCASSVGQRNTEAFFGQGTRLTVV.

The chain has TRBV12-5 and TRBJ1-2; D is unresolved. The V gene's germline CDR1 is LGHNT and CDR2 FRNRAP. The length of the CDR3 is 15 residues. V shed 0 bases and J shed 4 bases, with 12 bases lying between them. The CDR3 DNA reads as TGTGCTAGTGGTTTGGTAGAGTCCCCTTTCTATGGCTACACCTTC. Its translation is CASGLVESPFYGYTF.

Details on this clone: Other nucleotide sequences from this sample produce the same CDR3. The V and J genes are TRBV5-1 and TRBJ1-4; D uncertain. Germline CDR1 is SGHRS and CDR2 is YFSETQ. The CDR3 runs 13 residues. Trimming pared 2 bases from V and 5 bases from J, leaving 7 bases between. CDR3 nucleotides: TGCGCCAGCAGCTTCGGAGGAAATGAAAAACTGTTTTTT. This sequence encodes CASSFGGNEKLFF.

The chain couples TRBV19 to TRBJ1-5; D uncertain. Trimming removed 3 bases at V and 6 bases at J, with 6 bases between. This CDR3 is 12 amino acids long. CDR1 and CDR2 (germline): LNHDA, SQIVND (reference sequence). CDR3 region: CASSMRGQPQHF. The CDR3 DNA reads TGTGCCAGTAGTATGCGGGGTCAGCCCCAGCATTTT.

The chain links TRBV3-1 (or the pseudogene TRBV3-2) to TRBJ1-2; 8 bases align to TRBD1. Germline V CDR1 and CDR2: LGHDT, YNNKEL (reference sequence). The ends lost 1 base at V and 4 bases at J; junction bases unmatched: 5. This CDR3 contains 15 residues. CDR3 sequence reads: CASSQGGQESYGYTF. The DNA for the CDR3 is TGTGCCAGCAGCCAAGGGGGACAGGAAAGCTATGGCTACACCTTC.

The chain links TRBV28 to TRBJ1-2; no definite D call. Germline assignment: CDR1 MDHEN and CDR2 SYDVKM. CDR3 length: 14 residues. V lost 7 bases and J 0 bases, leaving 12 bases between the germline ends. CDR3 sequence: CASKIRGANYGYTF. CDR3 nucleotide sequence: TGTGCCAGCAAAATTCGCGGGGCTAACTATGGCTACACCTTC.

The J gene is TRBJ2-1, the V gene TRBV16; 10 nucleotides match TRBD2. Germline CDR1 is KGHSY and CDR2 is FQNENV. This CDR3 comprises 15 residues. V shed 5 bases and J 1 base; nucleotides not matched to a gene: 2. CDR3 bases: TGTGCCAGCAGCAGCGGGAGGGGATCCTACAATGAGCAGTTCTTC. Translating it yields CASSSGRGSYNEQFF.